This record concerns one T cell receptor (beta chain) sequence. Its antigen is still unknown. Using immunoSEQ multiplex PCR, the repertoire was profiled, and TCRdb retains in-frame clones only, with some absent. In the table there are 350,000 to 500,000 clones, roughly 90% of which are singletons. The data were taken from a study of Ad26.COV2.S vaccination and SARS-CoV-2 variants. In the study overall: Each vaccinee took Ad26.COV2.S intramuscularly, once or twice 56 days apart.

Findings and caveats of the study: Vaccinees displayed broader spike-specific TCR repertoires than placebo recipients.

Treatment of the sample: over 15 received Ad26.COV2.S at low or high dose, single or two shots; 5 received placebo; per-sample allocation not given. On day 63 after the first injection, vaccine and placebo recipients gave samples. Within Boston, the person who donated was an adult of 18-55 years. The CDR3 is made up of 15 amino acids. V gave up 6 bases and J gave up 0 bases, with 12 bases separating them. CDR1 is ENHRY, CDR2 SYGVKD, per germline. The sequences come from peripheral blood, collected in a trial of Ad26.COV2.S vaccine versus placebo. V gene TRBV10-3 combines with J gene TRBJ1-5; D gene ambiguous. This sequence was found in a person between 18 and 60 years old who received the Ad26.COV2.S COVID-19 vaccine or a placebo. In DNA form, the CDR3 reads TGTGCCATCAGACCACACCTAGATAGCAATCAGCCCCAGCATTTT. Translating gives CAIRPHLDSNQPQHF.